This T cell receptor (beta chain) derives from a study of regulatory T cells in long-lasting Graves disease. Study-level points and caveats: TRBV28, TRBJ1-2 and TRBJ2-5 were favored in persistent disease.

Of note for this clonotype: Its antigen is as yet unknown.

Stated time point: newly diagnosed GD, antithyroid drugs for less than 3 months. Following extraction of RNA from PBMCs, that RNA was used to make the TCR library. By American Thyroid Association guidelines, Graves' disease was diagnosed in the cohort. All patients originated from an endocrinology department located in Xi'an, China. Construction of the TCR beta libraries employed iRepertoire HTBI primers in conjunction with Arm-PCR of CDR3 regions. TCRdb reprocessed the multiplex PCR reads with MiXCR, giving one entry per CDR3 protein. The table has about 380,000 distinct CDR3 sequences, 15% to 18% seen once; the top ten hold about a fifth. This CDR3 has 14 residues. V was pared by 8 bases and J by 5 bases, with 5 bases of the junction left unmatched.

The chain links TRBV12-3 or TRBV12-4 to TRBJ2-1, with 11 bases lining up with TRBD2. This TCR was sampled from a female donor with Graves disease. Sequencing used peripheral blood mononuclear cells (PBMCs), obtained at new diagnosis, from a patient treated with antithyroid drugs. The CDR3 reads CASRGLAENNEQFF. The CDR3 DNA reads as TGTGCCAGCCGGGGACTAGCGGAGAACAATGAGCAGTTCTTC.